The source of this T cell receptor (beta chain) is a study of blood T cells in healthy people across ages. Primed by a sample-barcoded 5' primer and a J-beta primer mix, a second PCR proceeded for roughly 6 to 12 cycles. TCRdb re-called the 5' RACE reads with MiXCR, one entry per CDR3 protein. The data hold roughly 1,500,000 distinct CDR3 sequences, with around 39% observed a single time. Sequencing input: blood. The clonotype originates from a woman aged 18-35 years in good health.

The DNA of the CDR3 is TGTGCCAGCAGCTTAGACGGCTCGCAGAATGAGCAGTTCTTC. Translation: CASSLDGSQNEQFF. The V call is TRBV7-2, the J call TRBJ2-1, with D unresolved. The germline gives CDR1 SGHTA, CDR2 FQGNSA. The CDR3 is 14 residues long. V was cut by 1 base and J by 7 bases, with 11 bases left in between. The entire variable domain, with the rest obtained from reference TRBV7-2 and TRBJ2-1, is as follows: GAGVSQSPSNKVTEKGKDVELRCDPISGHTALYWYRQSLGQGLEFLIYFQGNSAPDKSGLPSDRFSAERTGGSVSTLTIQRTQQEDSAVYLCASSLDGSQNEQFFGPGTRLTVL.